Listed here are 17 T cell receptor beta chains from one sample, sequenced in a study of blood T cell repertoires in COVID-19. Profiling relied on immunoSEQ multiplex PCR, and the TCRdb table lists in-frame clones only, not all of them. Of about 280,000 clones in the sample, about 82% were seen once. Sequencing was done on a sample of peripheral blood. The source of these receptors is a man aged 45-65 years with active or convalescent COVID-19.

The chain recombines TRBV3-1 (or the pseudogene TRBV3-2) with TRBJ2-7, with TRBD1 matching over 8 bases. The CDR3 extends over 14 amino acids. Germline CDR1 reads LGHDT; CDR2 reads YNNKEL (reference sequence). The V segment lost 1 base and the J segment 5 bases; nucleotides outside the gene matches: 4. CDR3 bases: TGTGCCAGCAGCCAAGCGGACAGGGACCACGAGCAGTACTTC. This codes for CASSQADRDHEQYF.

The gene calls are TRBV7-3 and TRBJ2-3, with D uncertain. V dropped 4 bases and J dropped 1 base, with 12 bases sitting between them. The CDR3 runs to 15 residues. Germline CDR1 SGHTA, CDR2 FQGTGA. CDR3 nucleotide sequence: TGTGCCAGCAGCTCCACCCCTCTACGCACAGATACGCAGTATTTT. This sequence encodes CASSSTPLRTDTQYF.

The V gene is TRBV29-1, the J gene TRBJ2-2; maybe TRBD2 (6 bases). Germline loops: CDR1 SQVTM, CDR2 ANQGSEA. The CDR3 totals 14 residues. The germline V and J ends were trimmed by 4 bases and 5 bases, with 14 bases remaining between them. The CDR3 DNA follows: TGCAGCGTTGCGGACGCGGGGCTTACCGGGGAGCTGTTTTTT. Translated, it gives CSVADAGLTGELFF.

V usage is TRBV6-4 and J usage is TRBJ2-7, with 8 bases lining up with TRBD2. There are 15 residues in the CDR3. With 5 bases clipped from V and 2 bases from J, the junction kept 8 bases outside the gene matches. In germline, CDR1 is MRHNA, CDR2 SNTAGT. The CDR3 DNA follows: TGTGCCAGCAGTCTGGGGGCGGGAGGCCCCTACGAGCAGTACTTC. Amino acid sequence: CASSLGAGGPYEQYF.

The chain joins TRBV5-1 to TRBJ2-7, with D maybe TRBD1 (5 bases). CDR3 length: 17 residues. Trimming pared 0 bases from V and 0 bases from J, leaving 16 bases between. CDR1 SGHRS and CDR2 YFSETQ come from the germline V gene. CDR3 in DNA: TGCGCCAGCAGCTTGGGGACATCTCCATCGAGCTCCTACGAGCAGTACTTC. Translation gives CASSLGTSPSSSYEQYF. Looking up the rest from reference TRBV5-1 and TRBJ2-7 gives the full variable domain: KAGVTQTPRYLIKTRGQQVTLSCSPISGHRSVSWYQQTPGQGLQFLFEYFSETQRNKGNFPGRFSGRQFSNSRSEMNVSTLELGDSALYLCASSLGTSPSSSYEQYFGPGTRLTVT.

This rearrangement joins TRBV4-2 to TRBJ2-3, with a possible D match to TRBD1 (6 bases). CDR3 length equals 18 residues. The V and J ends lost 1 base and 1 base respectively, with 18 bases between them. Germline V gene sequence: CDR1 LGHNA, CDR2 YNFKEQ. The CDR3 DNA reads as TGTGCCAGCAGCCAAGTCCTCTTACTACAGGGACGCACAGATACGCAGTATTTT. Its translation: CASSQVLLLQGRTDTQYF.

This rearrangement joins TRBV7-9 to TRBJ1-2; 7 positions agree with TRBD1. The CDR3 runs to 14 residues. Germline V lookup: CDR1 SEHNR, CDR2 FQNEAQ (reference sequence). V lost 4 bases and J lost 2; bases outside the gene matches: 4. CDR3 sequence (DNA): TGTGCCAGCAGCTCGGGACAGATAAACTATGGCTACACCTTC. Amino acids: CASSSGQINYGYTF.

Notes on this clone: Additional DNA sequences in this sample encode the identical CDR3. This chain links TRBV27 with TRBJ1-2; D not certain. With 4 bases removed from V and 1 base from J, the gap between germline ends came to 7 bases. CDR3 length: 13 residues. The germline V gene encodes CDR1 MNHEY and CDR2 SMNVEV (reference sequence). CDR3 sequence: CASSYRGNYGYTF. As DNA, the CDR3 is TGTGCCAGCAGTTATCGGGGTAACTATGGCTACACCTTC.

CDR3 in amino acids: CASSDPVRYSYEQYF. CDR3 nucleotides: TGTGCCAGCAGTGACCCCGTACGGTACTCCTACGAGCAGTACTTC. The V and J genes are TRBV2 and TRBJ2-7; D unresolved. Trimming pared 3 bases from V and 0 bases from J, leaving 12 bases between. This CDR3 contains 15 residues. Germline values: CDR1 SNHLY, CDR2 FYNNEI.

The chain combines TRBV5-1 with TRBJ2-7; 8 bases match TRBD1. Unmatched junction bases numbered 4, after V lost 4 bases and J lost 1 base. The CDR3 has 14 amino acids. Looked up from germline, CDR1 is SGHRS and CDR2 is YFSETQ. CDR3 sequence reads: CASSVGTGSYEQYF. The CDR3 coding sequence is TGCGCCAGCAGCGTTGGGACAGGATCCTACGAGCAGTACTTC. Together with reference TRBV5-1 and TRBJ2-7, the CDR3 gives the full variable domain: KAGVTQTPRYLIKTRGQQVTLSCSPISGHRSVSWYQQTPGQGLQFLFEYFSETQRNKGNFPGRFSGRQFSNSRSEMNVSTLELGDSALYLCASSVGTGSYEQYFGPGTRLTVT.

J is TRBJ2-1 and V is TRBV29-1; TRBD2 matches at 10 bases. Trimming removed 4 bases from V and 6 bases from J; junction bases left unmatched: 6. Germline CDR1 SQVTM, CDR2 ANQGSEA. The CDR3 has 14 residues. CDR3 region: CSVVGLAGANEQFF. DNA for the CDR3: TGCAGCGTTGTCGGGCTAGCGGGAGCCAATGAGCAGTTCTTC.

This clone has a single count. The rearrangement joins TRBV27 to TRBJ2-3; a possible D gene is TRBD2 (5 bases). With 7 bases removed from V and 0 bases from J, the gap between germline ends came to 11 bases. The CDR3 covers 14 residues. CDR1 and CDR2 (germline): MNHEY, SMNVEV (reference sequence). The CDR3: CASKRGSSTDTQYF. CDR3 coding DNA: TGTGCCAGCAAACGAGGGTCTAGCACAGATACGCAGTATTTT.

This chain links TRBV5-1 with TRBJ2-6, with D possibly TRBD2 on 6 matching bases. V was clipped by 0 bases and J by 2 bases, with 9 bases between them. This CDR3 spans 16 amino acids. Germline lookup yields CDR1 SGHRS and CDR2 YFSETQ. This chain's CDR3 is CASSLVGGAGANVLTF. CDR3 sequence (DNA): TGCGCCAGCAGCTTGGTTGGAGGGGCTGGGGCCAACGTCCTGACTTTC.

The V gene is TRBV7-9, the J gene TRBJ2-2; D may be TRBD2 (7 bases). CDR1 and CDR2 (germline): SEHNR, FQNEAQ (reference sequence). The V end was cut by 5 bases, the J end by 6 bases, with 19 bases between. CDR3 length equals 16 residues. CDR3 nucleotides: TGTGCCAGCAGCCCAGGCGGGGGCGCGGGCTCCGGGGAGCTGTTTTTT. It translates to CASSPGGGAGSGELFF.

The DNA for the CDR3 is TGCGCCAGCAGCCAAGATGGAGGTCTAGCGGGAGCCTCCTACAATGAGCAGTTCTTC. Translating it yields CASSQDGGLAGASYNEQFF. J is TRBJ2-1 and V is TRBV4-1; 10 bases align to TRBD2. This CDR3 has 19 residues. CDR1 MGHRA and CDR2 YSYEKL come from the germline V gene. V lost 0 bases to trimming and J lost 0 bases; unmatched junction nucleotides: 8.

The chain is built from TRBV23-1 and TRBJ1-4; no definite D call. TRBV23-1 is designated an ORF whose function remains uncertain. The length of the CDR3 is 16 residues. The V end was cut by 0 bases, the J end by 3 bases, with 11 bases between. The CDR3 protein is CASSQSGRAANEKLFF. The CDR3 nucleotides read TGCGCCAGCAGTCAATCAGGGAGGGCTGCTAATGAAAAACTGTTTTTT.

The CDR3 bases are TGTGCCACCAGCGACAGAGGGGGCTACGAGCAGTACTTC. This gives the protein CATSDRGGYEQYF. The chain carries TRBV24-1 and TRBJ2-7, with a possible D match to TRBD1 (6 bases). The CDR3 has 13 residues. CDR1 is KGHDR and CDR2 is SFDVKD in the germline V gene. The ends were cut back, 7 bases at V and 3 bases at J, with 12 bases in the middle.